The rows below give T cell receptor beta chains drawn from one sample of a study of cytomegalovirus exposure and HLA in healthy donors. Clones were sequenced by immunoSEQ multiplex PCR, and TCRdb holds only the in-frame ones, with some missing. The sample shows 90,000 to 110,000 clones, 75% to 85% of them seen only once. The specimen sequenced was PBMCs. The receptors stem from a man in his thirties or forties in good health and CMV-seronegative. Both conserved end residues are part of each CDR3. A D gene is named only where the DNA matches it firmly. Rows may omit the clone size; those that give it use once, few, many or a size class.

d_call,j_call,clone_size,v_call,cdr3_nt,cdr3_aa
TRBD1,TRBJ2-6,-,TRBV30,TGTGCCTGGATCGTGGGGACAGGGGGCTCTGGGGCCAACGTCCTGACTTTC,CAWIVGTGGSGANVLTF
TRBD1,TRBJ2-7,-,TRBV9,TGTGCCAGCTCCATGGGGACAGAAGTCCCCTACGAGCAGTACTTC,CASSMGTEVPYEQYF
-,TRBJ2-2,-,TRBV19,TGTGCCAGTACCGTGGGGGGTCTCACCGGGGAGCTGTTTTTT,CASTVGGLTGELFF
TRBD2,TRBJ2-1,few,TRBV5-6,TGTGCCAGCAGCCTCTATAGCGGGGGGGTTGGGGAGCAGTTCTTC,CASSLYSGGVGEQFF
TRBD2,TRBJ2-1,-,TRBV7-2,TGTGCCAGCAGCGCCTATAGCGGGAGCTCCTACAATGAGCAGTTCTTC,CASSAYSGSSYNEQFF
-,TRBJ1-5,many,TRBV4-1,TGCGCCAGCAGCCAACAGGCTTCGGGCAATCAGCCCCAGCATTTT,CASSQQASGNQPQHF
-,TRBJ1-5,-,TRBV28,TGTGCCAGTCATCCCTCCCTTGGAGGGAATGGACAGCCCCAGCATTTT,CASHPSLGGNGQPQHF
TRBD1,TRBJ1-6,few,TRBV5-1,TGCGCCAGCAGACAGGGACAGGGGAACTCACCCCTCCACTTT,CASRQGQGNSPLHF
-,TRBJ1-3,-,TRBV5-1,TGCGCCAGCAGCTTAAACGGGGGGACTGGAAACACCATATATTTT,CASSLNGGTGNTIYF
-,TRBJ1-3,-,TRBV2,TGTGCCAGCAGTGGGAGATACTCTGGAAACACCATATATTTT,CASSGRYSGNTIYF
-,TRBJ1-2,-,TRBV7-2,TGTGCCAGCGCCCTCCCCACAGGGAGGGCCGGCTACACCTTC,CASALPTGRAGYTF
TRBD2,TRBJ2-3,-,TRBV6-5,TGTGCCGCCCAGACTAGCGGGGGAGCTACGCAGTATTTT,CAAQTSGGATQYF
-,TRBJ1-2,-,TRBV7-9,TGTGCCAGCAGCTTGGAGCGGGCCGGCTATGGCTACACCTTC,CASSLERAGYGYTF
TRBD1,TRBJ2-7,-,TRBV19,TGTGCCAGTAGTCCCCCGGGACAGGCCTACGAGCAGTACTTC,CASSPPGQAYEQYF
-,TRBJ1-5,-,TRBV4-1,TGCGCCAGCAGCCAAGGGCACAGGGCACATCAGCCCCAGCATTTT,CASSQGHRAHQPQHF
-,TRBJ2-3,few,TRBV19,TGTGCCAGTAGTATTACCCCAGGGGAGAGCACAGATACGCAGTATTTT,CASSITPGESTDTQYF
TRBD2,TRBJ2-5,-,TRBV29-1,TGCAGCGTTGACGAAGCGGGGCGACAAGAGACCCAGTACTTC,CSVDEAGRQETQYF
-,TRBJ1-6,few,TRBV2,TGTGCCAGCAAAAGGTCAGGGCTTAATTCACCCCTCCACTTT,CASKRSGLNSPLHF
-,TRBJ1-1,-,TRBV19,TGTGCCAGTAGTATGGGACAACCAGCTTTCTTT,CASSMGQPAFF
TRBD2,TRBJ2-1,-,TRBV4-2,TGTGCCAGCAGCCAAACCGGGACTAGTGGTTCCAATGAGCAGTTCTTC,CASSQTGTSGSNEQFF
TRBD1,TRBJ2-7,-,TRBV4-2,TGTGCCAGCAGCCAACCTGAGGACAGGGACGGCTACGAGCAGTACTTC,CASSQPEDRDGYEQYF
TRBD1,TRBJ2-7,-,TRBV9,TGTGCCAGCAGCTCAGAGGACAGGGGGCGCCCCTACGAGCAGTACTTC,CASSSEDRGRPYEQYF
-,TRBJ2-7,-,TRBV6-6,TGTGCCAGCAGTTACGCACAGTCCTACGAGCAGTACTTC,CASSYAQSYEQYF
-,TRBJ2-1,-,TRBV7-9,TGTGCCAGCAGCGCCTCGGGTGAGCAGTTCTTC,CASSASGEQFF
-,TRBJ2-3,-,TRBV5-4,TGTGCCAGCTCAGGGGGGCAGGGCCGCACAGATACGCAGTATTTT,CASSGGQGRTDTQYF